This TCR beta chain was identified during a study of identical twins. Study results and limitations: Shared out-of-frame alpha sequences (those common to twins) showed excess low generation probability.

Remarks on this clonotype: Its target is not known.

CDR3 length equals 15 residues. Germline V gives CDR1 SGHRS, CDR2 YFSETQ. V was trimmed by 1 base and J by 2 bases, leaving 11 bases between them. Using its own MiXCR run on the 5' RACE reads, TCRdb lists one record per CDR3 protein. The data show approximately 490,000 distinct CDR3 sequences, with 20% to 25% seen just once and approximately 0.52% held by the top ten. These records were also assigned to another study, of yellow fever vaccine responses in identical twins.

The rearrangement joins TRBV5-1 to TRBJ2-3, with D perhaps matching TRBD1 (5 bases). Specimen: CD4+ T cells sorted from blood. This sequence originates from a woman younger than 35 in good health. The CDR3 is CASSLRGTPTDTQYF. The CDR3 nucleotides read TGCGCCAGCAGCTTGAGGGGAACCCCCACAGATACGCAGTATTTT.